This T cell receptor (beta chain) was recovered during a study of CD8 T cells in ankylosing spondylitis. Study-level points and caveats: Prior work had noted some motif variants in reactive arthritis blood and synovial fluid.

CDR3 length: 12 residues. The V end was cut by 6 bases, the J end by 4 bases, with 13 bases between. Germline V gene lookup returns CDR1 SQVTM and CDR2 ANQGSEA. Only a few counts were recorded for this clonotype. Its antigen is as yet unknown. Quantitative 5'-RACE with molecular barcodes produced the TCR beta libraries. A single record per CDR3 protein comes from TCRdb applying MiXCR to the 5' RACE reads. The sample contains about 200,000 distinct CDR3 sequences, about 26% of which appear only once. The sample consisted of blood, either unsorted or a sorted T cell fraction (not recorded which). The TCR sequence derives from a male donor with ankylosing spondylitis or in good health (not recorded which). The chain joins TRBV29-1 to TRBJ2-7; D is unclear. The CDR3 region is CSVEEPPYEQYF. CDR3 DNA sequence: TGCAGCGTCGAGGAGCCCCCTTACGAGCAGTACTTC.